This T cell receptor beta chain was captured in a study of TIL therapy for anti-PD-1-resistant metastatic lung cancer. Study-level background: Patients then received nivolumab; progressors got lymphodepletion, TIL and IL-2. Most patients had lung adenocarcinoma; a few tumors were EGFR-mutant, two ALK-rearranged; half smoked currently or formerly.

Study-wide findings and caveats: The cohort had more treatment-naive, never-smoker and oncogene-addicted patients than typical. The baseline peripheral repertoire was partially replaced by infused TIL clonotypes that later decayed.

In the case of this clone: Antigen: not known.

The time point here: pre-treatment sample, taken before nivolumab and TIL therapy. This was the immunoSEQ v3 assay. The method was immunoSEQ multiplex PCR; TCRdb's version includes in-frame clones alone and lacks a portion of them. The sample lists tens of thousands of clones; approximately 69% were seen once. The sample was blood, taken at baseline. This receptor was obtained from a person between 25 and 79 years old with non-small cell lung cancer.

CDR3 region: CASSGQENGELFF. CDR3 coding DNA: TGTGCCAGCAGCGGACAGGAGAACGGGGAGCTGTTTTTT. The gene calls are TRBV7-6 and TRBJ2-2, with 7 bases that match TRBD1. The V gene end was trimmed by 5 bases and the J gene end by 7 bases; junction bases not matched to a gene: 4. The CDR3 runs to 13 residues. The germline V gene encodes CDR1 SGHVS and CDR2 FNYEAQ.